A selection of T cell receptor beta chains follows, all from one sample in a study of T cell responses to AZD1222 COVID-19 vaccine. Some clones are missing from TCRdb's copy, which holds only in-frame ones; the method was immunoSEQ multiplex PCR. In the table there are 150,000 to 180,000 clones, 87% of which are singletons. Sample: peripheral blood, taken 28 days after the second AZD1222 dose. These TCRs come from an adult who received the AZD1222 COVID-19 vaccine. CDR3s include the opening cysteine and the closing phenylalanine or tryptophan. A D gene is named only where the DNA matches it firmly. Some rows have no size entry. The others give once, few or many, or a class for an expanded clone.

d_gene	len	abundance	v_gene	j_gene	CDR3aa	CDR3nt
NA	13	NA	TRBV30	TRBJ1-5	CAWSPRGNQPQHF	TGTGCCTGGAGTCCCCGGGGCAATCAGCCCCAGCATTTT
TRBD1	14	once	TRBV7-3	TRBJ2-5	CASSGTGEKETQYF	TGTGCCAGCAGCGGCACAGGGGAGAAAGAGACCCAGTACTTC
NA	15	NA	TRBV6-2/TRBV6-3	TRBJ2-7	CASSYSNRGGYEQYF	TGTGCCAGCAGTTACTCGAACAGGGGAGGGTACGAGCAGTACTTC
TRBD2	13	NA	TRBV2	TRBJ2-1	CASRTGGDNEQFF	TGTGCCAGCCGAACGGGAGGCGACAATGAGCAGTTCTTC
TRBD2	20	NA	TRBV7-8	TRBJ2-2	CASSLRDRGGRATNTGELFF	TGTGCCAGCAGCCTTCGGGACCGAGGCGGGAGGGCCACGAACACCGGGGAGCTGTTTTTT
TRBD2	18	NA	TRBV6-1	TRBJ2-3	CASSGASGTTRSTDTQYF	TGTGCCAGCAGTGGGGCTAGCGGGACGACCCGTAGCACAGATACGCAGTATTTT
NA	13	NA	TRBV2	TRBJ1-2	CATTRSQGNGYTF	TGTGCCACCACCAGGAGCCAGGGAAACGGCTACACCTTC
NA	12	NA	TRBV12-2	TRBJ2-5	CASRLWEKTQYF	TGTGCAAGTCGCTTATGGGAGAAGACCCAGTACTTC
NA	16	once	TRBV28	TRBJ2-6	CASSFGVRLGANVLTF	TGTGCCAGCAGTTTTGGGGTGCGGTTGGGGGCCAACGTCCTGACTTTC
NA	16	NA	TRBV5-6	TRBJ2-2	CASSLERKGNSGELFF	TGTGCCAGCAGCTTGGAGCGGAAGGGGAACTCCGGGGAGCTGTTTTTT